These 23 T cell receptor beta chains came from one sample sequenced in a study of vaccination effects on CD4 cells after COVID-19. Using viral peptide pools, the ViraFEST assay grew out antigen-specific CD4+ T cells prior to sequencing. The culture ran for roughly ten days, and then CD4+ T cells were isolated. Recipients of the vaccine had no prior SARS-CoV-2 infection and negative nucleocapsid antibodies. Antigens of these TCRs are unknown. The method was immunoSEQ multiplex PCR; TCRdb's version includes in-frame clones alone and lacks a portion of them. The data contain fewer than 30,000 clones, 75% to 85% of them singletons. The sample here was CD4+ T cells from PBMCs cultured with SARS-CoV-2 spike peptides, taken before COVID-19 vaccination. The receptors here all came from a human donor who received a COVID-19 vaccine.

CDR3 nucleotides: TGCGCCAGCAGCTTGGCTTCAGGGGGCACAGAGACCCAGTACTTC. It specifies CASSLASGGTETQYF. The chain carries TRBV5-1 and TRBJ2-5, with 8 bases matching TRBD1. The CDR3 sequence is 15 residues long. The ends lost 0 bases at V and 4 bases at J; junction bases unmatched: 5. CDR1 and CDR2 from the germline V gene are SGHRS and YFSETQ. Using reference TRBV5-1 and TRBJ2-5 for the parts outside the CDR3, the full variable domain is KAGVTQTPRYLIKTRGQQVTLSCSPISGHRSVSWYQQTPGQGLQFLFEYFSETQRNKGNFPGRFSGRQFSNSRSEMNVSTLELGDSALYLCASSLASGGTETQYFGPGTRLLVL.

The chain recombines TRBV5-1 with TRBJ2-1, with 9 bases that match TRBD1. Germline CDR1 reads SGHRS; CDR2 reads YFSETQ. This CDR3 contains 14 residues. V lost 0 bases and J lost 5; bases outside the gene matches: 0. CDR3 coding DNA: TGCGCCAGCAGCTTGGGACAGGGGGACAATGAGCAGTTCTTC. Translation: CASSLGQGDNEQFF.

The genes are TRBV28 and TRBJ1-5; D call uncertain. The V end lost 7 bases, the J end lost 1 base, and 14 bases lay between the germline ends. The germline gives CDR1 MDHEN, CDR2 SYDVKM. The CDR3 extends over 15 amino acids. The CDR3 nucleotides are TGTGCCAGCACGTATAAAGGAAGGAGCAATCAGCCCCAGCATTTT. It encodes CASTYKGRSNQPQHF.

This chain connects TRBV5-1 to TRBJ2-7; possible D gene TRBD1, 5 bases. CDR1 is SGHRS, CDR2 YFSETQ, per germline. The ends were cut back, 0 bases at V and 6 bases at J, with 7 bases in the middle. The CDR3 loop spans 12 amino acids. The CDR3 DNA reads TGCGCCAGCAGCTTGGATAGGGGCGAGCAGTACTTC. Protein sequence: CASSLDRGEQYF.

The rearrangement joins TRBV6-2 or TRBV6-3 to TRBJ2-3; D assignment may be TRBD1 or TRBD2 (5 bases each). This CDR3 spans 17 amino acids. Germline assignment: CDR1 MNHEY and CDR2 SVGEGT. Trimming removed 6 bases at V and 0 bases at J, with 19 bases between. The CDR3 DNA follows: TGTGCCAGCAGCACTAGAGCTTGGGGACGTAGCACAGATACGCAGTATTTT. This translates into CASSTRAWGRSTDTQYF.

This clone occurred once. The genes are TRBV5-1 and TRBJ2-1; 7 nucleotides line up with TRBD2. Looked up from germline, CDR1 is SGHRS and CDR2 is YFSETQ. The V gene end was trimmed by 0 bases and the J gene end by 0 bases; junction bases not matched to a gene: 0. The CDR3 sequence is 15 residues long. CDR3 residues: CASSLGDYSYNEQFF. CDR3 bases: TGCGCCAGCAGCTTGGGGGACTACTCCTACAATGAGCAGTTCTTC. Using reference TRBV5-1 and TRBJ2-1 for the parts outside the CDR3, the full variable domain is KAGVTQTPRYLIKTRGQQVTLSCSPISGHRSVSWYQQTPGQGLQFLFEYFSETQRNKGNFPGRFSGRQFSNSRSEMNVSTLELGDSALYLCASSLGDYSYNEQFFGPGTRLTVL.

V usage is TRBV7-2 and J usage is TRBJ1-2; TRBD1 might be the D (5 bases). V was shortened by 5 bases and J by 4 bases, with 20 bases between the two germline ends. The CDR3 extends over 16 amino acids. Germline V gene sequence: CDR1 SGHTA, CDR2 FQGNSA. The CDR3 region is CASSTPLGPRGYGYTF. The CDR3 DNA sequence: TGTGCCAGCAGCACCCCCCTGGGCCCGAGGGGCTATGGCTACACCTTC.

The chain carries TRBV10-3 and TRBJ1-3; TRBD1 might be the D (6 bases). Germline V gene lookup returns CDR1 ENHRY and CDR2 SYGVKD. This CDR3 is 19 amino acids long. Trimming shortened V by 0 bases and J by 4 bases, and 22 bases separated the two germline ends. Here the CDR3 reads CAISESFRGREVSGNTIYF. The CDR3 DNA is TGTGCCATCAGTGAGTCGTTCAGGGGACGGGAGGTATCGGGAAACACCATATATTTT.

A few counts support this clone. This chain connects TRBV7-8 to TRBJ1-2; D is perhaps TRBD1 (6 bases). V was shortened by 0 bases and J by 2 bases, with 10 bases between the two germline ends. CDR1 and CDR2 from the germline V gene are SGHVS and FQNEAQ. CDR3 length: 15 residues. The CDR3 DNA is TGTGCCAGCAGCTTAGCGGACGGACAGAACTATGGCTACACCTTC. This encodes CASSLADGQNYGYTF.

V gene TRBV7-2 combines with J gene TRBJ2-7; possible D gene TRBD1, 6 bases. There are 14 residues in the CDR3. V gave up 5 bases and J gave up 0 bases, with 11 bases separating them. Germline V gene data show CDR1 as SGHTA and CDR2 as FQGNSA. The CDR3 nucleotides are TGTGCCAGCAGCAAGGACAGCTACTCCTACGAGCAGTACTTC. Amino acids: CASSKDSYSYEQYF.

The chain has TRBV5-6 and TRBJ2-5; 8 bases are a match to TRBD1. Germline trimming cut 1 base from V and 14 bases from J; bases unmatched to any gene: 10. The CDR3 has 13 residues. Germline CDR1 reads SGHDT; CDR2 reads YYEEEE. The CDR3 DNA sequence: TGTGCCAGCAGCTTGTCGGCAGGGGGCTACGTTTACTTC. It is translated as CASSLSAGGYVYF.

This chain connects TRBV7-8 to TRBJ1-3; 8 bases align to TRBD1. V shed 5 bases and J 3 bases; nucleotides not matched to a gene: 6. The CDR3 spans 15 residues. CDR1 is SGHVS, CDR2 FQNEAQ, per germline. CDR3 nucleotides: TGTGCCAGCAGCCTAGAAGACAGGGGTGGAAACACCATATATTTT. This translates into CASSLEDRGGNTIYF.

The genes are TRBV2 and TRBJ2-2; TRBD2 agrees at 10 bases. The germline V gene encodes CDR1 SNHLY and CDR2 FYNNEI. The J segment lost 0 bases and the V segment lost 4 bases, leaving 2 bases of the junction unmatched. The CDR3 runs to 16 residues. DNA of the CDR3: TGTGCCAGCAGTGGGGGACTAGCGTCGAACACCGGGGAGCTGTTTTTT. As protein: CASSGGLASNTGELFF.

The gene calls are TRBV29-1 and TRBJ1-5; D is unresolved. The germline V gene has CDR1 SQVTM and CDR2 ANQGSEA. V was cut by 4 bases and J by 5 bases, with 9 bases left in between. CDR3 length: 12 amino acids. CDR3 protein: CSVAESDQPQHF. The CDR3 region has the DNA TGCAGCGTTGCGGAGTCGGATCAGCCCCAGCATTTT.

The rearrangement joins TRBV24-1 to TRBJ1-2, with 8 nucleotides matching TRBD1. The CDR3 contains 13 residues. The V gene end was trimmed by 2 bases and the J gene end by 5 bases; junction bases not matched to a gene: 0. CDR1 KGHDR and CDR2 SFDVKD come from the germline V gene. The CDR3 nucleotides are TGTGCCACCAGTGATTACAGGGGGTATGGCTACACCTTC. Its translation is CATSDYRGYGYTF.

CDR3 nucleotide sequence: TGTGCCAGCAGTGAACGGTCTGCGGGGGGCACAGATACGCAGTATTTT. This codes for CASSERSAGGTDTQYF. The genes are TRBV2 and TRBJ2-3, with TRBD2 identical over 7 bases. CDR3 length equals 16 residues. After removal of 2 bases from V and 1 base from J, the junction contained 6 bases not matched to a gene. The V gene's germline CDR1 is SNHLY and CDR2 FYNNEI.

A word on this clone: The same CDR3 arises from other DNA sequences in this sample as well. V and J are TRBV18 and TRBJ1-2; TRBD1 matches 8 bases. Germline V gene sequence: CDR1 KGHSH, CDR2 LQKENI. V lost 3 bases and J lost 3; bases outside the gene matches: 0. The CDR3 sequence is 13 residues long. Here the CDR3 DNA reads TGTGCCAGCTCACCGGGACAGGACTATGGCTACACCTTC. Protein product: CASSPGQDYGYTF.

This clone appeared a few times. The rearrangement uses TRBV7-2 and TRBJ1-1; a possible D gene is TRBD1 (5 bases). Looked up from germline, CDR1 is SGHTA and CDR2 is FQGNSA. V lost 1 base and J lost 2, with 11 bases in between. This CDR3 is 15 amino acids long. The CDR3 DNA reads as TGTGCCAGCAGCTTAGGTCCAGGGTTCAACACTGAAGCTTTCTTT. The encoded protein is CASSLGPGFNTEAFF.

The CDR3 coding sequence is TGTGCCAGCAGCTACACCAGAGGACGGACTGAAGCTTTCTTT. Translation gives CASSYTRGRTEAFF. The genes are TRBV7-2 and TRBJ1-1; D ambiguous. V lost 4 bases to trimming and J lost 5 bases, with 14 bases between them. Germline lookup yields CDR1 SGHTA and CDR2 FQGNSA. The CDR3 runs to 14 residues. The whole variable domain, filled in from reference TRBV7-2 and TRBJ1-1, reads GAGVSQSPSNKVTEKGKDVELRCDPISGHTALYWYRQSLGQGLEFLIYFQGNSAPDKSGLPSDRFSAERTGGSVSTLTIQRTQQEDSAVYLCASSYTRGRTEAFFGQGTRLTVV.

V and J are TRBV19 and TRBJ1-1, with 8 bases matching TRBD1. Germline assignment: CDR1 LNHDA and CDR2 SQIVND (reference sequence). The CDR3 covers 15 residues. With 4 bases clipped from V and 3 bases from J, the junction kept 7 bases outside the gene matches. Here the CDR3 DNA reads TGTGCCAGTAGTAACAGGGGGAGTACGTACACTGAAGCTTTCTTT. As protein: CASSNRGSTYTEAFF.

A few counts support this clone. V is TRBV5-5 and J is TRBJ1-5; D perhaps matches TRBD1 (5 bases). Trimming left V 4 bases short and J 1 base short, with 15 bases between. The CDR3 runs 16 residues. From germline, CDR1 is SGHKS and CDR2 YYEKEE (reference sequence). Written as DNA, the CDR3 is TGTGCCAGCAGCGATGGGGCGGGGTGGAGCAATCAGCCCCAGCATTTT. It encodes CASSDGAGWSNQPQHF.

The chain combines TRBV18 with TRBJ1-2; 7 bases line up with TRBD1. The germline CDR1 and CDR2 sequences are KGHSH and LQKENI. The CDR3 length is 14 residues. V was clipped by 3 bases and J by 1 base; unmatched bases: 2. CDR3 nucleotides: TGTGCCAGCTCACCGGACAGGAGTAACTATGGCTACACCTTC. It codes for CASSPDRSNYGYTF.

This clone has a handful of counts. The rearrangement joins TRBV5-4 to TRBJ1-2, with 7 positions matching TRBD1. The length of the CDR3 is 15 residues. Per the germline V gene, CDR1 is SGHNT and CDR2 is YYREEE (reference sequence). The V gene end was trimmed by 4 bases and the J gene end by 0 bases; junction bases not matched to a gene: 6. The CDR3 nucleotides are TGTGCCAGCAGCCGCGGAGGGGGCGCTAACTATGGCTACACCTTC. It codes for CASSRGGGANYGYTF.